The rows below give T cell receptor beta chains drawn from one sample of a study of cytomegalovirus exposure and HLA in healthy donors. Produced via immunoSEQ multiplex PCR; TCRdb's table is partial and in-frame only. The sample lists fewer than 250,000 clones, about 82% occurring once. Source material: PBMCs. The receptor source for this set is a man under 40 in good health and CMV-seronegative. CDR3s leave out the opening cysteine and the closing phenylalanine or tryptophan. Rows may omit the clone size; those that give it use once, few, many or a size class.

clone_size j_call v_call cdr3_aa
- TRBJ2-1 TRBV5-1 ASGRGSSYNEQF
- TRBJ1-1 TRBV7-9 ASSLNSNRNTEAF
- TRBJ2-7 TRBV28 ASSSLLSSYEQY
- TRBJ1-2 TRBV28 ASSLGARGLGYT
- TRBJ2-5 TRBV7-7 ASALKDRGGTQY
- TRBJ1-1 TRBV4-1 ASSQGGGISNTEAF
- TRBJ1-1 TRBV20-1 TPGGRTEAF
- TRBJ2-5 TRBV6-5 ASSYSRGTQY
few TRBJ1-2 TRBV2 ASSPGQGIFYGYT
- TRBJ2-7 TRBV6-6 ASSSPDRTYEQY
- TRBJ2-2 TRBV29-1 SVELPTGGHTGELF
- TRBJ2-3 TRBV28 ASSNPSGGGGTDTQY
- TRBJ1-1 TRBV6-5 ASSYGTGVMNTEAF
few TRBJ2-1 TRBV7-6 ASSLEFRDNEQF
- TRBJ1-2 TRBV23-1 ASSHLGGRWTNYGYT
- TRBJ1-2 TRBV7-9 ASSYPEAGVYGYT
- TRBJ2-3 TRBV7-2 ASSFGLAGEAQY
- TRBJ2-7 TRBV15 ATSRAGQGLYEQY
- TRBJ2-3 TRBV10-2 ASSEGRGSTDTQY
- TRBJ2-5 TRBV6-5 ASSPQGVTETQY
- TRBJ1-1 TRBV1 TSSRQGNTEAF
- TRBJ2-7 TRBV18 ASSPGLDLPEQY
few TRBJ1-2 TRBV28 ASSGTGKGYT
once TRBJ2-7 TRBV2 ATGNSGDFYEQY
- TRBJ2-1 TRBV5-1 ASSYTTSGGLNEQF
- TRBJ2-2 TRBV15 ATGTDGELF
- TRBJ1-1 TRBV29-1 SVGVGGATEAF
- TRBJ2-1 TRBV6-1 ATKPGTGGFGEQF
- TRBJ2-5 TRBV2 ASLPGGTLKEQY
- TRBJ2-3 TRBV27 ASSPISGAGDTQY
- TRBJ2-1 TRBV7-2 ASSLSGANYNEQF
- TRBJ2-5 TRBV6-5 ASSYYVGGETQY
- TRBJ2-5 TRBV5-4 ASSTGGYQETQY